Following are 17 T cell receptor beta chains from one sample sequenced in a study of T cell responses to AZD1222 COVID-19 vaccine. Assay: immunoSEQ multiplex PCR; the TCRdb copy retains only in-frame clones and omits some. This table has some 130,000 clones, roughly 90% appearing once. Sequenced here: peripheral blood, sampled on day 0 of AZD1222 vaccination. The receptors shown here come from an adult in good health.

The chain recombines TRBV4-1 with TRBJ1-4; the D gene is possibly TRBD1 (5 bases). Germline V CDR1 and CDR2: MGHRA, YSYEKL. This CDR3 spans 15 amino acids. V gave up 4 bases and J gave up 8 bases, with 17 bases separating them. The chain's CDR3 is CASSPREGTGEKLFF. The CDR3 region has the DNA TGCGCCAGCAGCCCCAGAGAAGGGACTGGCGAAAAACTGTTTTTT.

The J gene is TRBJ2-1, the V gene TRBV4-1; D not resolved. Per germline, CDR1 MGHRA and CDR2 YSYEKL. There are 15 residues in the CDR3. Trimming pared 0 bases from V and 2 bases from J, leaving 8 bases between. The CDR3 region is CASSQEGKPYNEQFF. The CDR3 nucleotides are TGCGCCAGCAGCCAAGAAGGAAAGCCCTACAATGAGCAGTTCTTC.

In its sample, this clone was seen once. CDR3 sequence: CASSAGQGHEKLFF. For the CDR3, the DNA is TGTGCCAGCAGCGCGGGACAGGGTCATGAAAAACTGTTTTTT. The V and J genes are TRBV9 and TRBJ1-4; 9 bases align to TRBD1. The CDR3 loop spans 14 amino acids. In germline, CDR1 is SGDLS, CDR2 YYNGEE. V gave up 3 bases and J gave up 6 bases; unmatched junction bases: 3.

The rearrangement links TRBV5-1 to TRBJ2-7; 9 nucleotides line up with TRBD1. V trimming: 3 bases; J trimming: 4 bases; junction bases outside the gene matches: 2. Germline V gene lookup returns CDR1 SGHRS and CDR2 YFSETQ. The CDR3 covers 13 residues. The chain's CDR3 is CASSWGTGYEQYF. CDR3 in DNA: TGCGCCAGCAGCTGGGGGACAGGGTACGAGCAGTACTTC.

This chain uses TRBV7-2 with TRBJ1-2; no reliable D call. With 2 bases removed from V and 4 bases from J, the gap between germline ends came to 8 bases. CDR1 is SGHTA and CDR2 is FQGNSA in the germline V gene. This CDR3 contains 13 residues. DNA of the CDR3: TGTGCCAGCAGCTTATCTTACAGCTATGGCTACACCTTC. Encoded protein: CASSLSYSYGYTF.

The CDR3 spells CASSYEAYGSYEQYF. CDR3 nucleotide sequence: TGTGCCAGCAGTTACGAGGCATATGGGTCCTACGAGCAGTACTTC. The chain links TRBV6-5 to TRBJ2-7, with no clear D. This CDR3 spans 15 amino acids. Between the trimmed V and J ends, which lost 2 bases and 1 base, there was a span of 12 bases. Germline V gene sequence: CDR1 MNHEY, CDR2 SVGAGI.

This chain uses TRBV6-5 with TRBJ2-7; weak D call: TRBD1 (6 bases). Germline V lookup: CDR1 MNHEY, CDR2 SVGAGI. This CDR3 region has 15 residues. Trimming cost V 2 bases and J 1 base, with 12 bases left between them. The DNA of the CDR3 is TGTGCCAGCAGTTACGCAGGGGACGGATCCTACGAGCAGTACTTC. Its translation is CASSYAGDGSYEQYF.

The J gene is TRBJ1-2, the V gene TRBV5-4; D is uncertain. V was cut by 4 bases and J by 1 base, with 14 bases left in between. The germline V gene encodes CDR1 SGHNT and CDR2 YYREEE (reference sequence). This CDR3 spans 15 amino acids. The CDR3 DNA reads as TGTGCCAGCAGCCAAATGGACCGACTTAACTATGGCTACACCTTC. It yields the protein CASSQMDRLNYGYTF.

The CDR3 is CASSEALGGTEAFF. CDR3 nucleotides: TGTGCCAGCAGTGAAGCGTTAGGTGGCACTGAAGCTTTCTTT. J is TRBJ1-1 and V is TRBV2; no firm D call. Per the germline V gene, CDR1 is SNHLY and CDR2 is FYNNEI. Trimming took 0 bases from V and 4 from J, leaving 9 bases between them. The CDR3 is made up of 14 amino acids. Using reference TRBV2 and TRBJ1-1 for the parts outside the CDR3, the full variable domain is EPEVTQTPSHQVTQMGQEVILRCVPISNHLYFYWYRQILGQKVEFLVSFYNNEISEKSEIFDDQFSVERPDGSNFTLKIRSTKLEDSAMYFCASSEALGGTEAFFGQGTRLTVV.

V usage is TRBV15 and J usage is TRBJ2-2; the D gene is possibly TRBD1 (5 bases). Trimming stripped 0 bases from V and 7 bases from J, with 12 bases between. Germline V lookup: CDR1 LNHNV, CDR2 YYDKDF (reference sequence). The CDR3 consists of 15 residues. CDR3 region: CATSRDTGRSGELFF. CDR3 in DNA: TGTGCCACCAGCAGAGATACAGGTCGAAGCGGGGAGCTGTTTTTT.

The chain uses TRBV12-5 and TRBJ1-2; D is unresolved. V lost 3 bases, J lost 10 bases, and 12 bases lay in between. CDR1 and CDR2 from the germline V gene are LGHNT and FRNRAP. The CDR3 loop spans 12 amino acids. The CDR3 sequence: CASGFPSGAYTF. CDR3 nucleotides: TGTGCTAGTGGTTTTCCGTCTGGAGCCTACACCTTC. The variable domain in full, completed from reference TRBV12-5 and TRBJ1-2, reads DARVTQTPRHKVTEMGQEVTMRCQPILGHNTVFWYRQTMMQGLELLAYFRNRAPLDDSGMPKDRFSAEMPDATLATLKIQPSEPRDSAVYFCASGFPSGAYTFGSGTRLTVV.

This chain uses TRBV10-1 with TRBJ2-1; 8 positions match TRBD2. This CDR3 comprises 15 residues. CDR1 is WNHNN, CDR2 SYGVQD, per germline (reference sequence). The V segment lost 4 bases and the J segment 3 bases; nucleotides outside the gene matches: 5. This CDR3 reads CASSVPSGGYNEQFF. For the CDR3, the DNA is TGCGCCAGCAGTGTCCCCAGCGGGGGCTACAATGAGCAGTTCTTC.

This chain joins TRBV4-1 and TRBJ1-1, with a tentative D call TRBD1 (6 bases). Between the trimmed V and J ends, which lost 2 bases and 2 bases, there was a span of 12 bases. Germline V gene data show CDR1 as MGHRA and CDR2 as YSYEKL. The CDR3 length is 15 residues. The CDR3 sequence: CASSQRDTRNTEAFF. In DNA, the CDR3 is TGCGCCAGCAGCCAAAGGGACACGCGCAACACTGAAGCTTTCTTT.

The V gene is TRBV7-3, the J gene TRBJ2-3; 10 nucleotides line up with TRBD1. V shed 6 bases and J 4 bases; nucleotides not matched to a gene: 7. CDR3 length: 15 residues. CDR1 SGHTA and CDR2 FQGTGA come from the germline V gene. The CDR3 loop reads CASRRSGQGSDTQYF. The DNA of the CDR3 is TGTGCCAGCAGGAGATCGGGACAGGGGTCAGATACGCAGTATTTT.

This chain connects TRBV4-1 to TRBJ1-5; D might be TRBD1 (5 bases). The CDR3 is 18 residues long. V lost 1 base and J 1 base, leaving 17 bases between the germline ends. Per germline, CDR1 MGHRA and CDR2 YSYEKL. The DNA of the CDR3 is TGCGCCAGCAGCCAAGGCCCCCTAGCCAGGGTGAGCAATCAGCCCCAGCATTTT. The encoded protein is CASSQGPLARVSNQPQHF.

CDR3 sequence reads: CASSPGDVNYGYTF. Written as DNA, the CDR3 is TGTGCCAGCTCACCAGGGGATGTTAACTATGGCTACACCTTC. The chain carries TRBV18 and TRBJ1-2, with D unresolved. The CDR3 loop spans 14 amino acids. Trimming removed 2 bases at V and 1 base at J, with 8 bases between. The germline V gene has CDR1 KGHSH and CDR2 LQKENI.

The CDR3 DNA reads TGTGCCACCAGTAAGCGGGGGGGCATTCAAGAGACCCAGTACTTC. Amino acid sequence: CATSKRGGIQETQYF. J is TRBJ2-5 and V is TRBV24-1, with 10 bases fitting TRBD2. The germline V gene has CDR1 KGHDR and CDR2 SFDVKD. The CDR3 spans 15 residues. The V segment lost 6 bases and the J segment 2 bases; nucleotides outside the gene matches: 5.